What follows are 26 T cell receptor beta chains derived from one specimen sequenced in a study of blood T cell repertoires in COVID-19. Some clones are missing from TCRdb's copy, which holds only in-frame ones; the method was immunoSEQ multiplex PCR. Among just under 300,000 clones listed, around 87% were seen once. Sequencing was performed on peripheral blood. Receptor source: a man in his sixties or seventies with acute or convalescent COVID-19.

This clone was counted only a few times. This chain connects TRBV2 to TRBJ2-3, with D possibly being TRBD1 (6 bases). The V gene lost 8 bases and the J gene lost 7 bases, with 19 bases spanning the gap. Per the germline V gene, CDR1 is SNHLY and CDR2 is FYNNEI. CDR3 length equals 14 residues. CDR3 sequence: CASRQASAKNTQYF. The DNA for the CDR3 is TGTGCCAGCCGACAGGCAAGCGCAAAAAATACGCAGTATTTT.

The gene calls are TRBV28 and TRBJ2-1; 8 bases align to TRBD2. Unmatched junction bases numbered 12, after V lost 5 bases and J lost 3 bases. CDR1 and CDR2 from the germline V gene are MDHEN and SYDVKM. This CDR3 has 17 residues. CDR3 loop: CASSLRKTSGNYNEQFF. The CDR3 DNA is TGTGCCAGCAGTCTCCGAAAAACTAGCGGAAACTACAATGAGCAGTTCTTC.

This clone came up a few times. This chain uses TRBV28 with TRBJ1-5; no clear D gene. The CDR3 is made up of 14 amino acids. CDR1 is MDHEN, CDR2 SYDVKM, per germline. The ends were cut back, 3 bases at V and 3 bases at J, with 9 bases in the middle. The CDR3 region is CASSFAGANQPQHF. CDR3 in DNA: TGTGCCAGCAGTTTCGCAGGCGCCAATCAGCCCCAGCATTTT.

CDR3 nucleotides: TGTGCCACCAGCAGAGATTTCCCGGTCACCGGGGAGCTGTTTTTT. Translating gives CATSRDFPVTGELFF. The chain combines TRBV15 with TRBJ2-2; no clear D gene. The V end was cut by 0 bases, the J end by 4 bases, with 9 bases between. The CDR3 spans 15 residues. The germline gives CDR1 LNHNV, CDR2 YYDKDF (reference sequence).

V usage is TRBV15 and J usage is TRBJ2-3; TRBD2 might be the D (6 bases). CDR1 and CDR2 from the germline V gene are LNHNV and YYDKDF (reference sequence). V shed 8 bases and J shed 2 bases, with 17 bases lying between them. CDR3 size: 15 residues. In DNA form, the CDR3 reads TGTGCCACCGGTCGAAAGGAGGGACCCACAGATACGCAGTATTTT. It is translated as CATGRKEGPTDTQYF.

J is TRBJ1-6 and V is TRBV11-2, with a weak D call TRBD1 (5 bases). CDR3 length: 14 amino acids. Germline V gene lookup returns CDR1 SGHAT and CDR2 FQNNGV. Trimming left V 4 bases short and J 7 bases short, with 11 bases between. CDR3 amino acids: CASSSLGRNSPLHF. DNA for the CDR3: TGTGCCAGCAGCTCCCTGGGGCGAAATTCACCCCTCCACTTT.

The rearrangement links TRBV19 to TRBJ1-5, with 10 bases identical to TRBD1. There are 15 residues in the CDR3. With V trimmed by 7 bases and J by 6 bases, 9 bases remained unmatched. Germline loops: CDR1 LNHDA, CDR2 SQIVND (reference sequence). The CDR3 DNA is TGTGCCAGTAAGGTGGGACAGGGGCAGGGTCAGCCCCAGCATTTT. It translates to CASKVGQGQGQPQHF.

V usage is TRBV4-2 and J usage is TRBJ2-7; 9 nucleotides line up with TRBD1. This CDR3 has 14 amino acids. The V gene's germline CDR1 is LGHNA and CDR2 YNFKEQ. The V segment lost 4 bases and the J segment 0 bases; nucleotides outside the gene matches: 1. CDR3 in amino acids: CASSPGQGSYEQYF. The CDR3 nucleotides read TGTGCCAGCAGCCCGGGACAGGGCTCCTACGAGCAGTACTTC.

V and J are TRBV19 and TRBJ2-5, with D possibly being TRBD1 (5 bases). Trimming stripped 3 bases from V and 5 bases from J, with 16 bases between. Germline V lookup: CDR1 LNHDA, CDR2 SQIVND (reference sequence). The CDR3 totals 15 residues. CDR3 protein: CASSISGLKGETQYF. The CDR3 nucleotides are TGTGCCAGTAGTATCTCCGGGCTCAAGGGGGAGACCCAGTACTTC.

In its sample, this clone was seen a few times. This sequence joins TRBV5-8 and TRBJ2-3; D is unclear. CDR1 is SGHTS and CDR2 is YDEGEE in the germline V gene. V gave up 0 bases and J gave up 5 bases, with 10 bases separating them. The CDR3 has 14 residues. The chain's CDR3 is CASSLAPQIDTQYF. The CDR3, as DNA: TGTGCCAGCAGCTTGGCCCCGCAGATAGATACGCAGTATTTT.

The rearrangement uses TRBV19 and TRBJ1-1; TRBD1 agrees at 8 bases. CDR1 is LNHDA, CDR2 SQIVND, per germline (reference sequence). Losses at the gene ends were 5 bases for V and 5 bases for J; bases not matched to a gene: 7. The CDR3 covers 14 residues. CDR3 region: CASSPQGEGTEAFF. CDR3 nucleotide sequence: TGTGCCAGTAGTCCACAGGGGGAGGGGACTGAAGCTTTCTTT. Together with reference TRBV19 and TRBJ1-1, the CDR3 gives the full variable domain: DGGITQSPKYLFRKEGQNVTLSCEQNLNHDAMYWYRQDPGQGLRLIYYSQIVNDFQKGDIAEGYSVSREKKESFPLTVTSAQKNPTAFYLCASSPQGEGTEAFFGQGTRLTVV.

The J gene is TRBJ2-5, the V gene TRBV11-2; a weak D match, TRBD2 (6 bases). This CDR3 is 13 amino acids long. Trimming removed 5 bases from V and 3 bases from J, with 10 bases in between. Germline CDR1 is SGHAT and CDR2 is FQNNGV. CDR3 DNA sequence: TGTGCCAGCAGCATACGGAGGGAAGAGACCCAGTACTTC. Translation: CASSIRREETQYF.

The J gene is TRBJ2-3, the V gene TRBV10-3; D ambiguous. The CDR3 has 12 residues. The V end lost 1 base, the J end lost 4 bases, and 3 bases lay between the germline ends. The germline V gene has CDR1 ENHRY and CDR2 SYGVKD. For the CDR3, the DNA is TGTGCCATCAGTGAGTACTCAGATACGCAGTATTTT. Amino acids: CAISEYSDTQYF.

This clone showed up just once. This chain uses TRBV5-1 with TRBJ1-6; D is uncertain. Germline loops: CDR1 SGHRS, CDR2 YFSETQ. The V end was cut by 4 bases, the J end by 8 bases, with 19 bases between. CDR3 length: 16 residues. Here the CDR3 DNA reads TGCGCCAGCAGCCCTAACTGGCGGGCGGTGGATTCACCCCTCCACTTT. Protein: CASSPNWRAVDSPLHF.

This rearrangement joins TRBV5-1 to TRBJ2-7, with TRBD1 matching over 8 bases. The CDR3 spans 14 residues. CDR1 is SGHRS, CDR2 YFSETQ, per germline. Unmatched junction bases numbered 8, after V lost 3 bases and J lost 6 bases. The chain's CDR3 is CASSSQGAYAEQYF. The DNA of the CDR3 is TGCGCCAGCAGCTCTCAGGGGGCTTATGCCGAGCAGTACTTC. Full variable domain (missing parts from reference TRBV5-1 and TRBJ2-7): KAGVTQTPRYLIKTRGQQVTLSCSPISGHRSVSWYQQTPGQGLQFLFEYFSETQRNKGNFPGRFSGRQFSNSRSEMNVSTLELGDSALYLCASSSQGAYAEQYFGPGTRLTVT.

The CDR3 here is CASSLSSGTALRETQYF. The CDR3 DNA follows: TGTGCCAGCAGTTTATCCTCTGGGACTGCCCTTAGGGAGACCCAGTACTTC. The chain employs TRBV28 and TRBJ2-5; weak D call: TRBD2 (6 bases). The CDR3 is 17 amino acids. Between the trimmed V and J ends, which lost 1 base and 5 bases, there was a span of 20 bases. The germline V gene has CDR1 MDHEN and CDR2 SYDVKM.

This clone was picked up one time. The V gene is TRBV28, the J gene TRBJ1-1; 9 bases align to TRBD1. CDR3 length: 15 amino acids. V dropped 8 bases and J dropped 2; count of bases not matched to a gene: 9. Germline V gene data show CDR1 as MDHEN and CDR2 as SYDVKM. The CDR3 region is CASGGDRVRNTEAFF. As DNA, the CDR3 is TGTGCCAGCGGTGGGGACAGGGTTCGAAACACTGAAGCTTTCTTT.

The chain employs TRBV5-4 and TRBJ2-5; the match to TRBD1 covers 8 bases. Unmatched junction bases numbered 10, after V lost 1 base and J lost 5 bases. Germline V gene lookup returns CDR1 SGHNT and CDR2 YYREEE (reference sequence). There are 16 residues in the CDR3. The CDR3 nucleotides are TGTGCCAGCAGCTTGCCGAGGACAGGGAGCCCCGAGACCCAGTACTTC. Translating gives CASSLPRTGSPETQYF.

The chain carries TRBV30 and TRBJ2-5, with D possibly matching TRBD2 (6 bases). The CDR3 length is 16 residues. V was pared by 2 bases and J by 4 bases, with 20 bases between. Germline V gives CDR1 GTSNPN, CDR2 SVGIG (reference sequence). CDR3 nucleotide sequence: TGTGCCTGGAGTACTATTTTCCGGGAGCTGGGAGAGACCCAGTACTTC. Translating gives CAWSTIFRELGETQYF.

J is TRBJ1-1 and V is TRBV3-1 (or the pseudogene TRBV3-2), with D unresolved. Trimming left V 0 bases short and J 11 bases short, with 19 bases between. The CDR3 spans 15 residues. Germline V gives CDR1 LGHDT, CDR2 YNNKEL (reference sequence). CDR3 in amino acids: CASSQDRLVNYLAFF. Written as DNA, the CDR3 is TGTGCCAGCAGCCAAGATCGTTTAGTGAACTACTTGGCTTTCTTT.

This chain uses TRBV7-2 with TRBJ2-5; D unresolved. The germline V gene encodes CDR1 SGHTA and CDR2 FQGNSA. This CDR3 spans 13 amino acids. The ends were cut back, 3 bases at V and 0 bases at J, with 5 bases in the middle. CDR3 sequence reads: CASSLSYQETQYF. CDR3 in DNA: TGTGCCAGCAGCTTGAGCTACCAAGAGACCCAGTACTTC.

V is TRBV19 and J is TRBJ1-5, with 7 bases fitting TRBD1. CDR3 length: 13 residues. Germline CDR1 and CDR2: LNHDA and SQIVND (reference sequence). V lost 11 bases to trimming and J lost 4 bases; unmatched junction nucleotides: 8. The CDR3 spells CAAGQDPNQPQHF. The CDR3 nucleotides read TGTGCCGCTGGACAGGACCCAAATCAGCCCCAGCATTTT.

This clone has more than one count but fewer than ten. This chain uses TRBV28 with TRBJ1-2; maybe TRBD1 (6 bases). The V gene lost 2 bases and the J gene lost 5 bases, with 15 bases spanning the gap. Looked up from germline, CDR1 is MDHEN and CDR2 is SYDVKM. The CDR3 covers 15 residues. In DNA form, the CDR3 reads TGTGCCAGCAGTTTACGGACAGTTAGAGTTTATGGCTACACCTTC. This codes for CASSLRTVRVYGYTF.

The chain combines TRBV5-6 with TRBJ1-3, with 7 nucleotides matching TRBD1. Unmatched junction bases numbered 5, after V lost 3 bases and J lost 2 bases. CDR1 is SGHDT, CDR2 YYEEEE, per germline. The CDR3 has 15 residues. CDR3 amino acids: CASSSVQGTGNTIYF. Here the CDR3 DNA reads TGTGCCAGCAGCTCGGTACAGGGGACTGGAAACACCATATATTTT.

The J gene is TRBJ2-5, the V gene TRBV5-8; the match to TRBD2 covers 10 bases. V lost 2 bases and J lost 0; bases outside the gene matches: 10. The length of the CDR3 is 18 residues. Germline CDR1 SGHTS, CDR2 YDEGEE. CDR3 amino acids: CASSFSGTSANYQETQYF. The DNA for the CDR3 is TGTGCCAGCAGCTTCTCCGGGACTAGCGCAAACTACCAAGAGACCCAGTACTTC.

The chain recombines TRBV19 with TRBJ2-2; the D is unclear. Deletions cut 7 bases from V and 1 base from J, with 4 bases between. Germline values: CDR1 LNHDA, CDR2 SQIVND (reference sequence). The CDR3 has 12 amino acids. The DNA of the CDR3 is TGTGCCAGTATAATGAACACCGGGGAGCTGTTTTTT. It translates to CASIMNTGELFF.